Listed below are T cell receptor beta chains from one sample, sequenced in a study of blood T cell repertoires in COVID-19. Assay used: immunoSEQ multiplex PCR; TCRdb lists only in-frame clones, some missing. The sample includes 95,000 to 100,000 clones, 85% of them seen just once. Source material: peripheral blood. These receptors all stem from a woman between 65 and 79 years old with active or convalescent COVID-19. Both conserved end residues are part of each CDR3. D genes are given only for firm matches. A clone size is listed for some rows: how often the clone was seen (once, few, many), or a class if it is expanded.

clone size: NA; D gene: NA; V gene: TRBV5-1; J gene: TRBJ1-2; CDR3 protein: CASSDPGRYNYGYTF; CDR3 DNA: TGCGCCAGCAGCGATCCAGGGCGTTATAACTATGGCTACACCTTC
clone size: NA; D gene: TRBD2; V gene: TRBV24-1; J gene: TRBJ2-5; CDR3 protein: CATSDGTSGDFGQETQYF; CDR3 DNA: TGTGCCACCAGTGACGGGACTAGCGGGGATTTCGGACAAGAGACCCAGTACTTC
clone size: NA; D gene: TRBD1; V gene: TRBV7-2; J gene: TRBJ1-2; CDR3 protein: CASSPGQARYGYTF; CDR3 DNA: TGTGCCAGCAGCCCTGGACAGGCACGCTATGGCTACACCTTC
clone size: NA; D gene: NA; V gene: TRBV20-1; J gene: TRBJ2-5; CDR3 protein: CSAGRETQYF; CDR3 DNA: TGCAGTGCTGGGAGGGAGACCCAGTACTTC
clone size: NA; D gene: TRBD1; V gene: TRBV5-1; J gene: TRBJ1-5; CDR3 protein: CASSSDPGQGVQHF; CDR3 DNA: TGCGCCAGCAGCTCGGACCCTGGACAGGGGGTCCAGCATTTT
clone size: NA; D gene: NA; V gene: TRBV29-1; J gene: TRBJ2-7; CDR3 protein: CSVMALIGRAPNEQYF; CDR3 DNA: TGCAGCGTGATGGCTCTTATAGGCAGGGCTCCCAACGAGCAGTACTTC
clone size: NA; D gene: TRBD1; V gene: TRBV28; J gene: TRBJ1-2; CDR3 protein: CASSPRTGGRYGYTF; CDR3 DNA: TGTGCCAGCAGTCCTAGGACAGGGGGAAGGTATGGCTACACCTTC
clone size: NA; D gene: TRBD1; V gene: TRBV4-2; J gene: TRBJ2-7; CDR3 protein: CASSQGQGDEQYF; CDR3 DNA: TGTGCCAGCAGCCAAGGACAGGGTGACGAGCAGTACTTC
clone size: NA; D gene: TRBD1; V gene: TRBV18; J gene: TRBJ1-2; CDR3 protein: CASSPLTGGRGGNYGYTF; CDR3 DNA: TGTGCCAGCTCACCACTTACAGGGGGCCGTGGGGGTAACTATGGCTACACCTTC
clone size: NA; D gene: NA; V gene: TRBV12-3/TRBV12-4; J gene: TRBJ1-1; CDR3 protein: CASSFREMAFF; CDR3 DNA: TGTGCCAGCAGTTTTCGGGAGATGGCTTTCTTT
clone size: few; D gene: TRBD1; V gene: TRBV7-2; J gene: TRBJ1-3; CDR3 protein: CASSLEADRVLSGNTIYF; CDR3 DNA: TGTGCCAGCAGCTTAGAAGCGGACAGGGTGCTCTCTGGAAACACCATATATTTT
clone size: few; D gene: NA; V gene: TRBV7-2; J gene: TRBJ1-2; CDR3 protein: CASSLDGLSGYTF; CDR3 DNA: TGTGCCAGCAGCTTAGACGGGTTGAGTGGCTACACCTTC
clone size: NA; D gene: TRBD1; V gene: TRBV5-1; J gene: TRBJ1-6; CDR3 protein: CASSLQGESYNSPLHF; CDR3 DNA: TGCGCCAGCAGCTTGCAGGGGGAATCCTATAATTCACCCCTCCACTTT
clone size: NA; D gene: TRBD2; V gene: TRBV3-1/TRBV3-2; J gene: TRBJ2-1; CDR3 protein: CASSQGLARNEQFF; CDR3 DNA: TGTGCCAGCAGCCAAGGACTAGCGCGGAATGAGCAGTTCTTC
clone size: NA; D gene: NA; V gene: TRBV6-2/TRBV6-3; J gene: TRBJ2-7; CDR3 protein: CASSPSRHYEQYF; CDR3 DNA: TGTGCCAGCAGCCCTAGCAGACACTACGAGCAGTACTTC
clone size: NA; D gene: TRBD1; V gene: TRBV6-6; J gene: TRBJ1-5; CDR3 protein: CASSPTGGGQPQHF; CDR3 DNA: TGTGCCAGCAGTCCCACAGGGGGCGGGCAGCCCCAGCATTTT
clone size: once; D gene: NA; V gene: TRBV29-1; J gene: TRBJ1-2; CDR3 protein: CSVSQGGNGYTF; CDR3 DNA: TGCAGCGTTTCACAGGGCGGAAATGGCTACACCTTC
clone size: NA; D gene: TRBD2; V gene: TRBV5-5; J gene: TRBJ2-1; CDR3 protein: CASSSGPTSVYVLEQFF; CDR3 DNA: TGTGCCAGCAGCTCCGGACCCACTAGCGTTTACGTTCTTGAGCAGTTCTTC
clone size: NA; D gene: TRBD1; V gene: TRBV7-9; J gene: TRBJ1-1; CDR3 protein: CASSPLTGETEAFF; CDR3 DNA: TGTGCCAGCAGCCCACTGACAGGGGAGACTGAAGCTTTCTTT
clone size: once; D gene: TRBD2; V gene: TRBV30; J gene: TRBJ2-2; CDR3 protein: CAWSILAGGTGELFF; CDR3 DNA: TGTGCCTGGAGCATTCTAGCGGGGGGCACCGGGGAGCTGTTTTTT
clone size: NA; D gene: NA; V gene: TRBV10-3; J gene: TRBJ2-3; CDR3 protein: CAISESRRAGGTDTQYF; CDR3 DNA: TGTGCCATCAGTGAGTCGAGGAGGGCAGGGGGGACAGATACGCAGTATTTT
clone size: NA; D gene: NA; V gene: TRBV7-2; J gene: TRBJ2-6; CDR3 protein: CASSAWGPGANVLTF; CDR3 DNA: TGTGCCAGCAGCGCATGGGGGCCTGGGGCCAACGTCCTGACTTTC
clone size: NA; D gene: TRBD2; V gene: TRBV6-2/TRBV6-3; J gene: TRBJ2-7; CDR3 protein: CASSYSRTSGGTFSYEQYF; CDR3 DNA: TGTGCCAGCAGTTACTCGAGGACTAGCGGGGGGACGTTCTCCTACGAGCAGTACTTC
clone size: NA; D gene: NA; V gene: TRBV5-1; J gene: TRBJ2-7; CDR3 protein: CASSLGGQGWDEQYF; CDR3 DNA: TGCGCCAGCAGCTTAGGAGGTCAGGGGTGGGACGAGCAGTACTTC
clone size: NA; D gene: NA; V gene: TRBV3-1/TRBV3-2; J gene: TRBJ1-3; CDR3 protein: CASSQSDSSGNTIYF; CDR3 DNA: TGTGCCAGCAGCCAGTCCGACAGCTCTGGAAACACCATATATTTT
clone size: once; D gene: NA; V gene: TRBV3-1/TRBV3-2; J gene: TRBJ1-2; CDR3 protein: CASSQDSRVYGYTF; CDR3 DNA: TGTGCCAGCAGCCAAGACTCCAGGGTCTATGGCTACACCTTC
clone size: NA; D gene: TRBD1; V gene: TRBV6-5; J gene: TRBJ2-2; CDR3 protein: CASSRDSSPGELFF; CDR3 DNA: TGTGCCAGCAGCCGGGACAGCAGTCCGGGGGAGCTGTTTTTT
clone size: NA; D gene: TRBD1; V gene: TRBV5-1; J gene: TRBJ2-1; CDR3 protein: CASSLGATGLGNEQFF; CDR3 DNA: TGCGCCAGCAGCTTGGGAGCGACAGGGCTCGGCAATGAGCAGTTCTTC
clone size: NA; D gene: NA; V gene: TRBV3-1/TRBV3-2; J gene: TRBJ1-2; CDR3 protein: CASSQVELNYGYTF; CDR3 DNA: TGTGCCAGCAGCCAAGTGGAGCTTAACTATGGCTACACCTTC
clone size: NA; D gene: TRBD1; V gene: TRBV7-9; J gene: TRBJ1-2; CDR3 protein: CASSLSDRDDYGYTF; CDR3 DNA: TGTGCCAGCAGCTTATCCGACAGGGATGACTATGGCTACACCTTC
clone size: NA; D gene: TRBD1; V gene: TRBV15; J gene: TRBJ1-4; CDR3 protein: CATSRDPGTGEKLFF; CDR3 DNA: TGTGCCACCAGCAGAGATCCTGGGACAGGGGAAAAACTGTTTTTT
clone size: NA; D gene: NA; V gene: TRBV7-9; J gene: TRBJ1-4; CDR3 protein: CASSLSRGVEKLFF; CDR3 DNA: TGTGCCAGCAGCTTATCACGGGGGGTAGAAAAACTGTTTTTT
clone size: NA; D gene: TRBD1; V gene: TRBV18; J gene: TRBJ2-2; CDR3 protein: CASSRQGGDTGELFF; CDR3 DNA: TGTGCCAGCTCACGACAGGGGGGAGACACCGGGGAGCTGTTTTTT
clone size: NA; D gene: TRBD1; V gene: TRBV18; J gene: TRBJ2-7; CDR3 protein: CASSPGTGIYEQYF; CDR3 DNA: TGTGCCAGCTCACCCGGGACAGGGATCTACGAGCAGTACTTC
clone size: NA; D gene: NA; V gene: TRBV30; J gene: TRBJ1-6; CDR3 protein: CAWSISNSPLHF; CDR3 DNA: TGTGCCTGGAGTATTAGCAATTCACCCCTCCACTTT
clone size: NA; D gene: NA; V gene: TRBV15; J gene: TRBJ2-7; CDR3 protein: CATSRGQTYEQYF; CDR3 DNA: TGTGCCACCAGCAGAGGACAGACCTACGAGCAGTACTTC
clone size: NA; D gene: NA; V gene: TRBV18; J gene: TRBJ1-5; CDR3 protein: CASSPRAGEEPQHF; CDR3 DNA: TGTGCCAGCTCACCAAGGGCGGGCGAGGAGCCCCAGCATTTT
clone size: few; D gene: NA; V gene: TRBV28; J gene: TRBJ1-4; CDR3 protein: CASILGGAATNEKLFF; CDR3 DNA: TGTGCCAGCATTCTCGGTGGGGCAGCAACTAATGAAAAACTGTTTTTT
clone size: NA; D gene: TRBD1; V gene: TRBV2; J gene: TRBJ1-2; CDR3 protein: CASSGQGDNYGYTF; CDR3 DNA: TGTGCCAGCAGTGGACAGGGGGATAACTATGGCTACACCTTC
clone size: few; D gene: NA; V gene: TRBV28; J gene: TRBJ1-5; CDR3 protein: CASGNRAGQPQHF; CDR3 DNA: TGTGCCAGCGGAAACAGGGCGGGTCAGCCCCAGCATTTT
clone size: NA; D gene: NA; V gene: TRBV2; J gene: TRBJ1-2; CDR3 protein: CASSPGTYNGYTF; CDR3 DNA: TGTGCCAGCAGCCCCGGGACTTATAATGGCTACACCTTC
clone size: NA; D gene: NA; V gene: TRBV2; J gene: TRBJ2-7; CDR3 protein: CASSYSFEQYF; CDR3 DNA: TGTGCCAGCAGTTACTCTTTCGAGCAGTACTTC
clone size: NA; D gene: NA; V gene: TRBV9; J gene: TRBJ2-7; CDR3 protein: CASSVEAGSSYEQYF; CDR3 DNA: TGTGCCAGCAGCGTAGAGGCGGGGAGCTCCTACGAGCAGTACTTC
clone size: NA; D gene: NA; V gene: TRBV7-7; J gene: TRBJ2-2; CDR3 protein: CASSLAYDTGELFF; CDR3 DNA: TGTGCTAGCAGCTTAGCCTACGACACCGGGGAGCTGTTTTTT
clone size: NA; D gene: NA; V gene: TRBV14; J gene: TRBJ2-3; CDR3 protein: CASSQVTGYTDTQYF; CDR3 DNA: TGTGCCAGCAGCCAAGTGACGGGATACACAGATACGCAGTATTTT
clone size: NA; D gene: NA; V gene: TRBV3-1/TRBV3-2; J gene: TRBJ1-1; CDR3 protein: CASSSRGAEAFF; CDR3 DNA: TGTGCCAGCAGCTCCCGCGGGGCTGAAGCTTTCTTT
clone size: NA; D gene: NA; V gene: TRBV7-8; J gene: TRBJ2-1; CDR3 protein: CASSLLGESYNEQFF; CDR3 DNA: TGTGCCAGCAGCTTACTCGGGGAGTCCTACAATGAGCAGTTCTTC
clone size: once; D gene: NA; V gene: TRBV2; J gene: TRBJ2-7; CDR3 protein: CASNRPGRIGGYEQYF; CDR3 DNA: TGTGCCAGCAATCGGCCCGGGAGAATCGGAGGGTACGAGCAGTACTTC
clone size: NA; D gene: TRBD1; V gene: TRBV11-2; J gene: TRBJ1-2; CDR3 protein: CASSSRTGGNYGYTF; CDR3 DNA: TGTGCCAGCAGCTCCCGGACAGGGGGGAACTATGGCTACACCTTC
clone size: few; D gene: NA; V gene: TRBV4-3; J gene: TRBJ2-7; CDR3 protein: CASSQAPFYEQYF; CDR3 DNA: TGCGCCAGCAGCCAAGCTCCTTTCTACGAGCAGTACTTC
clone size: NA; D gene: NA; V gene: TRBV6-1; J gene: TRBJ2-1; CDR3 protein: CASSEVAGNEQFF; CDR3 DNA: TGTGCCAGCAGTGAAGTTGCGGGTAATGAGCAGTTCTTC
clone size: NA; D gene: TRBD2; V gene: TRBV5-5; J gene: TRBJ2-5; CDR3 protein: CASSVGSGLASETQYF; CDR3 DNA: TGTGCCAGCAGCGTAGGGTCGGGACTAGCATCGGAGACCCAGTACTTC
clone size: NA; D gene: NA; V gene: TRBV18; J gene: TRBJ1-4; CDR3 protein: CASSPGASNEKLFF; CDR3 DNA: TGTGCCAGCTCACCAGGGGCTTCTAATGAAAAACTGTTTTTT
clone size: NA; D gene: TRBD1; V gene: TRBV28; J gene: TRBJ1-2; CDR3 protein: CASADRGYGYTF; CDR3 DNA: TGTGCCAGCGCGGACAGGGGCTATGGCTACACCTTC